This T cell receptor beta chain is from a study of control samples from healthy donors and cancer patients. Produced via immunoSEQ multiplex PCR; TCRdb's table is partial and in-frame only. The repertoire consists of over 150,000 clones, with roughly 92% occurring once and the leading ten covering about 1.4%. V dropped 2 bases and J dropped 7 bases, with 12 bases sitting between them. The germline CDR1 and CDR2 sequences are SGHTA and FQGNSA. This CDR3 contains 15 residues. The chain joins TRBV7-2 to TRBJ1-6; D ambiguous. The TCR sequence derives from a woman in her late teens or twenties in good health. The sequenced sample consisted of blood. The CDR3 protein is CASSLSRAENSPLHF. As DNA, the CDR3 is TGTGCCAGCAGCTTATCCCGGGCCGAGAATTCACCCCTCCACTTT.